One sample yielded the 24 T cell receptor beta chains listed below, sequenced in a study of T cell repertoires in cytomegalovirus infection. TCRdb fed the reads into MiXCR, producing one record per CDR3 protein. The profile shows some 170,000 distinct CDR3 sequences, 15% to 20% of them singletons. Sequencing used CD8+ T cells from PBMCs. Every receptor here comes from a human donor in good health (CMV status not recorded). Some clones in this sample may be carry-over from other donors' samples.

This clonotype turned up a few times. The chain has TRBV7-9 and TRBJ2-7; D unclear. V was shortened by 4 bases and J by 1 base, with 11 bases between the two germline ends. Germline assignment: CDR1 SEHNR and CDR2 FQNEAQ (reference sequence). The CDR3 extends over 14 amino acids. The CDR3 sequence is CASSSPGRSYEQYF. The CDR3 DNA sequence: TGTGCCAGCAGCTCCCCGGGCAGGTCCTACGAGCAGTACTTC. Combining the CDR3 with reference TRBV7-9 and TRBJ2-7 gives the whole variable domain DTGVSQNPRHKITKRGQNVTFRCDPISEHNRLYWYRQTLGQGPEFLTYFQNEAQLEKSRLLSDRFSAERPKGSFSTLEIQRTEQGDSAMYLCASSSPGRSYEQYFGPGTRLTVT.

This clonotype occurred a few times. The chain uses TRBV28 and TRBJ1-1; D gene unclear. This CDR3 region has 14 residues. Germline V gives CDR1 MDHEN, CDR2 SYDVKM. V was trimmed by 7 bases and J by 1 base, leaving 13 bases between them. The CDR3 sequence: CASTPLMGNTEAFF. The DNA for the CDR3 is TGTGCCAGCACCCCGCTAATGGGGAACACTGAAGCTTTCTTT.

This clonotype was picked up a small number of times. The chain is built from TRBV9 and TRBJ2-3; possibly TRBD1 for D (5 bases). The CDR3 has 15 amino acids. Germline loops: CDR1 SGDLS, CDR2 YYNGEE. V lost 0 bases and J lost 3, with 11 bases in between. For the CDR3, the DNA is TGTGCCAGCAGCGTAGACCAGGGAATAACAGATACGCAGTATTTT. Amino acids: CASSVDQGITDTQYF.

The rearrangement links TRBV12-3 or TRBV12-4 to TRBJ2-2; either TRBD1 or TRBD2 may supply D (5 bases each). The CDR3 contains 13 residues. Deletions cut 8 bases from V and 5 bases from J, with 12 bases between. The chain's CDR3 is CASGRGKTGELFF. Here the CDR3 DNA reads TGTGCCAGCGGCCGGGGCAAGACCGGGGAGCTGTTTTTT.

This clonotype has only a few counts. This chain joins TRBV7-2 and TRBJ2-1; 11 positions agree with TRBD2. V was pared by 4 bases and J by 9 bases, with 8 bases of the junction left unmatched. Germline loops: CDR1 SGHTA, CDR2 FQGNSA. This CDR3 spans 15 amino acids. The CDR3 nucleotides are TGTGCCAGCAGCTACCTAGCGGGGGGTTCGGGTGAGCAGTTCTTC. It codes for CASSYLAGGSGEQFF.

The sample holds a few counts of this clonotype. V is TRBV28 and J is TRBJ2-7; 8 bases agree with TRBD1. The germline CDR1 and CDR2 sequences are MDHEN and SYDVKM. The CDR3 covers 17 residues. After removal of 3 bases from V and 0 bases from J, the junction contained 10 bases not matched to a gene. CDR3 nucleotides: TGTGCCAGCAGTTTGCCCCACTGGACAGGGAGCTCCTACGAGCAGTACTTC. Translating gives CASSLPHWTGSSYEQYF.

The chain combines TRBV28 with TRBJ2-2; no reliable D call. CDR3 length: 15 residues. The germline CDR1 and CDR2 sequences are MDHEN and SYDVKM. Trimming cost V 8 bases and J 3 bases, with 16 bases left between them. The CDR3 DNA follows: TGTGCCAGCCGTGAGAGAGTCTGGGACACCGGGGAGCTGTTTTTT. Amino acid sequence: CASRERVWDTGELFF.

At least ten counts were recorded for this clonotype. The CDR3 nucleotides are TGTGCCAGCAGCTTCGGGACAGATATCTATGGCTACACCTTC. Protein product: CASSFGTDIYGYTF. This chain links TRBV7-2 with TRBJ1-2; 7 positions match TRBD1. The V gene's germline CDR1 is SGHTA and CDR2 FQGNSA. CDR3 length: 14 amino acids. Germline trimming cut 3 bases from V and 4 bases from J; bases unmatched to any gene: 5. Variable domain in full (rest from reference TRBV7-2 and TRBJ1-2): GAGVSQSPSNKVTEKGKDVELRCDPISGHTALYWYRQSLGQGLEFLIYFQGNSAPDKSGLPSDRFSAERTGGSVSTLTIQRTQQEDSAVYLCASSFGTDIYGYTFGSGTRLTVV.

This chain connects TRBV12-3 or TRBV12-4 to TRBJ2-7; 7 nucleotides agree with TRBD2. Unmatched junction bases numbered 8, after V lost 6 bases and J lost 6 bases. There are 13 residues in the CDR3. CDR3 residues: CASSTGGFGEQYF. Here the CDR3 DNA reads TGTGCCAGCAGCACCGGGGGGTTTGGCGAGCAGTACTTC.

The table lists this clonotype with a few counts. The chain combines TRBV12-3 or TRBV12-4 with TRBJ2-2, with unresolved D. The length of the CDR3 is 11 residues. The V gene lost 6 bases and the J gene lost 9 bases, with 8 bases spanning the gap. The CDR3 DNA reads TGTGCCAGCAGAACCGCTCGGGAGCTGTTTTTT. Translated: CASRTARELFF.

The CDR3 loop is CASRMRQGGWNEQFF. The CDR3 DNA is TGTGCCAGCAGAATGCGACAGGGAGGTTGGAATGAGCAGTTCTTC. The chain has TRBV5-6 and TRBJ2-1; perhaps TRBD1 as D (7 bases). The CDR3 totals 15 residues. Trimming cost V 5 bases and J 7 bases, with 19 bases left between them. CDR1 is SGHDT and CDR2 is YYEEEE in the germline V gene.

The chain links TRBV12-3 or TRBV12-4 to TRBJ1-1; the match to TRBD1 covers 7 bases. The CDR3 has 14 residues. With 6 bases clipped from V and 0 bases from J, the junction kept 4 bases outside the gene matches. The CDR3 region is CASRSGTVNTEAFF. CDR3 nucleotides: TGTGCCAGCAGATCCGGGACAGTGAACACTGAAGCTTTCTTT.

This clonotype was detected only a few times. This chain links TRBV28 with TRBJ2-7; 8 bases are a match to TRBD2. Germline CDR1 is MDHEN and CDR2 is SYDVKM. The junction had 9 bases not matched to a gene; V was cut back by 4 bases and J by 4 bases. The CDR3 sequence is 15 residues long. The CDR3 protein is CASSSYPGGEYEQYF. The DNA for the CDR3 is TGTGCCAGCAGTTCCTACCCCGGGGGGGAGTACGAGCAGTACTTC.

The V gene is TRBV10-3, the J gene TRBJ1-1; a possible D gene is TRBD1 (5 bases). Germline values: CDR1 ENHRY, CDR2 SYGVKD. Between the trimmed V and J ends, which lost 0 bases and 3 bases, there was a span of 11 bases. The CDR3 has 15 residues. CDR3 amino acids: CAISESGQGHTEAFF. The CDR3, as DNA: TGTGCCATCAGTGAGTCGGGGCAGGGACACACTGAAGCTTTCTTT.

V usage is TRBV9 and J usage is TRBJ2-1; D possibly uses TRBD1 or TRBD2 (6 bases each). The germline CDR1 and CDR2 sequences are SGDLS and YYNGEE. This CDR3 has 15 residues. The V end lost 4 bases, the J end lost 10 bases, and 21 bases lay between the germline ends. The DNA for the CDR3 is TGTGCCAGCAGCACTACTAGCAGGGGCGTAGGGGAGCAGTTCTTC. Protein: CASSTTSRGVGEQFF.

This clonotype was found many times. Written as DNA, the CDR3 is TGTGCCAGCAGCTTAGGATTTGGGGCTGACGGGAGCTCTGGAAACACCATATATTTT. Translated: CASSLGFGADGSSGNTIYF. The chain is built from TRBV7-9 and TRBJ1-3; D is possibly TRBD1 (5 bases). The CDR3 totals 19 residues. The ends were cut back, 1 base at V and 0 bases at J, with 19 bases in the middle. Germline V gives CDR1 SEHNR, CDR2 FQNEAQ (reference sequence).

The chain employs TRBV9 and TRBJ2-3, with D perhaps matching TRBD1 or TRBD2 (6 bases each). V was shortened by 3 bases and J by 3 bases, with 14 bases between the two germline ends. The CDR3 loop spans 15 amino acids. Germline-derived CDR1 and CDR2 are SGDLS and YYNGEE. The CDR3 loop reads CASSAKGGRTDTQYF. Written as DNA, the CDR3 is TGTGCCAGCAGCGCGAAAGGGGGGAGGACAGATACGCAGTATTTT.

The chain links TRBV25-1 to TRBJ2-5; D possibly matches TRBD1 or TRBD2 (5 bases each). Germline V gives CDR1 MGHDK, CDR2 SYGVNS. CDR3 length: 12 residues. V gave up 3 bases and J gave up 7 bases, with 9 bases separating them. The CDR3 nucleotides read TGTGCCAGCAGTGACAGGGAGTGGACCCAGTACTTC. Translating it yields CASSDREWTQYF.

In this sample, this clonotype turned up a few times. V gene TRBV10-3 combines with J gene TRBJ1-5; weak D call: TRBD1 (6 bases). The CDR3 has 21 residues. The germline V gene has CDR1 ENHRY and CDR2 SYGVKD. The germline V and J ends were trimmed by 7 bases and 0 bases, with 31 bases remaining between them. CDR3 amino acids: CAITSIRDIHLSGDSNQPQHF. DNA of the CDR3: TGTGCCATCACTTCTATCCGGGACATCCATTTGTCGGGGGATAGCAATCAGCCCCAGCATTTT.

The chain recombines TRBV29-1 with TRBJ1-1; D is unresolved. Germline values: CDR1 SQVTM, CDR2 ANQGSEA. The germline V and J ends were trimmed by 4 bases and 2 bases, with 8 bases remaining between them. The CDR3 spans 12 residues. The CDR3 reads CSVVRDNTEAFF. For the CDR3, the DNA is TGCAGCGTTGTGAGGGATAACACTGAAGCTTTCTTT.

This clonotype was picked up a small number of times. The germline gene is not matched at one end of the junction; a read error may be the cause. CDR3 region: CSARDRVQTNEKLFF. The CDR3 coding sequence is TGCAGTGCTAGGGACAGGGTTCAAACTAATGAGAAACTGTTTTTT. V is TRBV20-1 and J is TRBJ1-4, with 8 bases aligning to TRBD1. CDR3 length equals 15 residues. Per the germline V gene, CDR1 is DFQATT and CDR2 is SNEGSKA (reference sequence).

This clonotype occurred a few times. The V and J genes are TRBV7-6 and TRBJ2-7; D is undetermined. This CDR3 region has 11 residues. Trimming took off 2 bases at V and 5 bases at J, with 4 bases between the two ends. The germline CDR1 and CDR2 sequences are SGHVS and FNYEAQ. The CDR3 region is CASSLSNEQYF. CDR3 bases: TGTGCCAGCAGCTTATCGAACGAGCAGTACTTC.

The rearrangement links TRBV7-9 to TRBJ1-3; the D is unclear. V was cut by 5 bases and J by 0 bases, with 14 bases left in between. Per the germline V gene, CDR1 is SEHNR and CDR2 is FQNEAQ (reference sequence). This CDR3 comprises 16 residues. CDR3 loop: CASSTPDRSSGNTIYF. For the CDR3, the DNA is TGTGCCAGCAGCACCCCGGACCGAAGCTCTGGAAACACCATATATTTT.

There are a few counts of this clonotype. The CDR3 here is CASSALNRFEQYF. In DNA, the CDR3 is TGTGCCAGCAGTGCCCTCAACAGATTCGAGCAGTACTTC. The chain combines TRBV12-3 or TRBV12-4 with TRBJ2-7; D is undetermined. Trimming cost V 5 bases and J 6 bases, with 14 bases left between them. This CDR3 spans 13 amino acids.